Shown below are 24 T cell receptor beta chains from a single sample sequenced in a study of cytomegalovirus exposure and HLA in healthy donors. Produced via immunoSEQ multiplex PCR; TCRdb's table is partial and in-frame only. The sample carries about 190,000 clones, roughly 83% recorded once. Sample: PBMCs. These TCRs come from a woman between 18 and 30 years old in good health and CMV-seronegative.

The V gene is TRBV30, the J gene TRBJ1-6; 8 bases are a match to TRBD1. V dropped 2 bases and J dropped 10; count of bases not matched to a gene: 13. The CDR3 contains 16 residues. Germline CDR1 reads GTSNPN; CDR2 reads SVGIG (reference sequence). The CDR3 sequence: CAWSKAGGGFVSPLHF. The CDR3, as DNA: TGTGCCTGGAGTAAGGCAGGGGGCGGCTTTGTATCACCCCTCCACTTT.

The chain has TRBV11-2 and TRBJ2-7; D is unclear. V was pared by 5 bases and J by 2 bases, with 13 bases between. The CDR3 covers 14 residues. Germline loops: CDR1 SGHAT, CDR2 FQNNGV. The CDR3 spells CASSPSVGPYEQYF. Here the CDR3 DNA reads TGTGCCAGCAGCCCCTCGGTTGGGCCCTACGAGCAGTACTTC.

The chain is built from TRBV11-2 and TRBJ2-7; tentatively, D is TRBD1 (6 bases). V was shortened by 4 bases and J by 1 base, with 14 bases between the two germline ends. The CDR3 sequence is 15 residues long. The germline V gene encodes CDR1 SGHAT and CDR2 FQNNGV. CDR3 in DNA: TGTGCCAGCAGCTCGCTGAAGGACAGTTCCTACGAGCAGTACTTC. It is translated as CASSSLKDSSYEQYF.

The chain recombines TRBV27 with TRBJ1-1; a possible D gene is TRBD1 (6 bases). Per germline, CDR1 MNHEY and CDR2 SMNVEV (reference sequence). Trimming shortened V by 6 bases and J by 3 bases, and 14 bases separated the two germline ends. The CDR3 length is 14 residues. The CDR3 coding sequence is TGTGCCAGCAGGGAAACAGGGAGGGACACTGAAGCTTTCTTT. It yields the protein CASRETGRDTEAFF.

The chain carries TRBV18 and TRBJ2-3; no reliable D call. The CDR3 runs to 14 residues. CDR1 and CDR2 from the germline V gene are KGHSH and LQKENI. The ends were cut back, 3 bases at V and 0 bases at J, with 7 bases in the middle. CDR3 sequence: CASSPVASTDTQYF. CDR3 bases: TGTGCCAGCTCACCGGTAGCTAGCACAGATACGCAGTATTTT.

The chain is built from TRBV18 and TRBJ1-2; 11 bases map to TRBD1. CDR3 length: 17 amino acids. Germline CDR1 is KGHSH and CDR2 is LQKENI. V trimming: 2 bases; J trimming: 4 bases; junction bases outside the gene matches: 9. CDR3 in DNA: TGTGCCAGCTCACCAACAACCGGGACAGGGGGTTCCTATGGCTACACCTTC. Translating gives CASSPTTGTGGSYGYTF.

The chain has TRBV18 and TRBJ1-2; D is perhaps TRBD1 (5 bases). Germline V gene data show CDR1 as KGHSH and CDR2 as LQKENI. Deletions cut 2 bases from V and 3 bases from J, with 7 bases between. The CDR3 has 13 amino acids. The DNA for the CDR3 is TGTGCCAGCTCACCAGTCAGGGACTATGGCTACACCTTC. This gives the protein CASSPVRDYGYTF.

J is TRBJ1-2 and V is TRBV29-1, with D unclear. This CDR3 contains 12 residues. V was cut by 2 bases and J by 8 bases, with 12 bases left in between. The V gene's germline CDR1 is SQVTM and CDR2 ANQGSEA. Here the CDR3 reads CSVESSIQGYTF. CDR3 bases: TGCAGCGTTGAATCGTCTATACAGGGCTACACCTTC.

The chain recombines TRBV29-1 with TRBJ1-2, with D tentatively TRBD1 (6 bases). The CDR3 is 16 amino acids. V lost 0 bases and J lost 0, with 14 bases in between. Germline V CDR1 and CDR2: SQVTM, ANQGSEA. CDR3 in DNA: TGCAGCGTTGAAGAAGGCTTCGGGACACCTAACTATGGCTACACCTTC. It is translated as CSVEEGFGTPNYGYTF. The whole variable domain, remainder taken from reference TRBV29-1 and TRBJ1-2, is SAVISQKPSRDICQRGTSLTIQCQVDSQVTMMFWYRQQPGQSLTLIATANQGSEATYESGFVIDKFPISRPNLTFSTLTVSNMSPEDSSIYLCSVEEGFGTPNYGYTFGSGTRLTVV.

J is TRBJ1-1 and V is TRBV19, with TRBD1 identical over 7 bases. The CDR3 is 17 residues long. Germline loops: CDR1 LNHDA, CDR2 SQIVND (reference sequence). V shed 3 bases, J shed 2 bases, and the junction held 12 bases outside the gene matches. CDR3 sequence reads: CASSIGFGTVGNTEAFF. The CDR3 DNA is TGTGCCAGTAGTATTGGATTTGGGACAGTAGGAAACACTGAAGCTTTCTTT.

The chain joins TRBV2 to TRBJ1-5; D unresolved. V was clipped by 5 bases and J by 4 bases, with 9 bases between them. Germline CDR1 reads SNHLY; CDR2 reads FYNNEI. The CDR3 extends over 13 amino acids. CDR3 nucleotide sequence: TGTGCCAGCAGTCCAAGAGTTAATCAGCCCCAGCATTTT. Encoded protein: CASSPRVNQPQHF.

The chain joins TRBV5-1 to TRBJ2-1; 7 bases agree with TRBD1. The CDR3 is made up of 15 amino acids. After removal of 2 bases from V and 0 bases from J, the junction contained 2 bases not matched to a gene. Germline V lookup: CDR1 SGHRS, CDR2 YFSETQ. The CDR3 region is CASSLQGSSYNEQFF. The CDR3 DNA sequence: TGCGCCAGCAGCTTACAGGGGTCCTCCTACAATGAGCAGTTCTTC.

V usage is TRBV5-4 and J usage is TRBJ2-7, with 8 bases that match TRBD1. J was trimmed by 2 bases and V by 0 bases; bases with no gene match: 4. Germline V gene sequence: CDR1 SGHNT, CDR2 YYREEE (reference sequence). CDR3 size: 15 residues. This CDR3 is CASSLAGQGAYEQYF. DNA for the CDR3: TGTGCCAGCAGCTTGGCAGGACAGGGAGCCTACGAGCAGTACTTC.

This clone has a single count. The chain combines TRBV2 with TRBJ2-4, with D unclear. Trimming took 8 bases from V and 0 from J, leaving 8 bases between them. The CDR3 has 13 residues. Germline lookup yields CDR1 SNHLY and CDR2 FYNNEI. CDR3 amino acids: CASLEIAKNIQYF. CDR3 coding DNA: TGTGCCAGCCTGGAGATAGCCAAAAACATTCAGTACTTC.

On this clone itself: An end of the junction differs from the germline gene, which may be a read error. V is TRBV9 and J is TRBJ2-1; D is unclear. Germline V gene data show CDR1 as SGDLS and CDR2 as YYNGEE. This CDR3 is built from 14 residues. The CDR3 reads CASSVYGTYDEQFF. As DNA, the CDR3 is TGTGCCAGCAGCGTATATGGTACCTACGATGAGCAGTTCTTC. Filled out from reference TRBV9 and TRBJ2-1, the complete variable domain reads DSGVTQTPKHLITATGQRVTLRCSPRSGDLSVYWYQQSLDQGLQFLIQYYNGEERAKGNILERFSAQQFPDLHSELNLSSLELGDSALYFCASSVYGTYDEQFFGPGTRLTVL.

The chain uses TRBV6-5 and TRBJ1-3; D gene unclear. V was pared by 8 bases and J by 0 bases, with 14 bases between. From germline, CDR1 is MNHEY and CDR2 SVGAGI. This CDR3 is built from 15 residues. This CDR3 reads CASSWSRGSGNTIYF. CDR3 DNA: TGTGCCAGCTCCTGGTCACGGGGCTCTGGAAACACCATATATTTT.

The genes are TRBV5-4 and TRBJ1-2; the match to TRBD1 covers 7 bases. Trimming removed 7 bases from V and 2 bases from J; junction bases left unmatched: 14. The CDR3 loop spans 16 amino acids. CDR1 and CDR2 from the germline V gene are SGHNT and YYREEE (reference sequence). CDR3 DNA: TGTGCCAGCGGGCGGACAGGAGACTTCAAAAACTATGGCTACACCTTC. As protein: CASGRTGDFKNYGYTF.

This clone came up once. The rearrangement joins TRBV15 to TRBJ1-2; D possibly corresponds to TRBD1 (5 bases). The germline V gene encodes CDR1 LNHNV and CDR2 YYDKDF (reference sequence). V was cut by 1 base and J by 6 bases, with 6 bases left in between. This CDR3 contains 12 residues. This CDR3 reads CATSRVGDGYTF. CDR3 nucleotides: TGTGCCACCAGCAGAGTAGGGGATGGCTACACCTTC.

The rearrangement joins TRBV10-1 to TRBJ1-1, with TRBD1 identical over 7 bases. CDR3 length equals 14 residues. The germline V gene has CDR1 WNHNN and CDR2 SYGVQD (reference sequence). V was pared by 5 bases and J by 6 bases, with 9 bases of the junction left unmatched. The CDR3 DNA follows: TGCGCCAGCAGTTCCAACAGGGGCAGCGCTGAAGCTTTCTTT. Translation: CASSSNRGSAEAFF.

The rearrangement links TRBV6-1 to TRBJ2-5; the D gene is possibly TRBD2 (6 bases). The CDR3 loop spans 15 amino acids. V gave up 1 base and J gave up 6 bases, with 15 bases separating them. The germline V gene encodes CDR1 MNHNS and CDR2 SASEGT. The CDR3 nucleotides read TGTGCCAGCAGTGAAGGGGGAACGGAGGGAAAGACCCAGTACTTC. It yields the protein CASSEGGTEGKTQYF.

The rearrangement joins TRBV7-9 to TRBJ2-1; a possible D gene is TRBD2 (6 bases). V lost 0 bases and J lost 8, with 11 bases in between. Looked up from germline, CDR1 is SEHNR and CDR2 is FQNEAQ (reference sequence). This CDR3 spans 14 amino acids. The CDR3 spells CASSLAGGNHEQFF. In DNA form, the CDR3 reads TGTGCCAGCAGCTTAGCGGGAGGAAATCATGAGCAGTTCTTC.

Written as DNA, the CDR3 is TGTGCCAGCAGCTTAGCGCACCCAGGGAAAACTAACTATGGCTACACCTTC. The encoded protein is CASSLAHPGKTNYGYTF. The gene calls are TRBV7-8 and TRBJ1-2, with D possibly matching TRBD1 (5 bases). The CDR3 contains 17 residues. Trimming removed 0 bases from V and 0 bases from J, with 14 bases in between. Germline V gives CDR1 SGHVS, CDR2 FQNEAQ.

The V gene is TRBV25-1, the J gene TRBJ1-2; possibly TRBD1 for D (5 bases). The CDR3 loop spans 13 amino acids. Germline values: CDR1 MGHDK, CDR2 SYGVNS. Deletions cut 4 bases from V and 8 bases from J, with 14 bases between. CDR3 amino acids: CASSGGGAEGYTF. The CDR3 DNA follows: TGTGCCAGCAGTGGGGGAGGGGCGGAAGGCTACACCTTC.

V is TRBV9 and J is TRBJ1-5; the D is unclear. Germline lookup yields CDR1 SGDLS and CDR2 YYNGEE. The CDR3 consists of 13 residues. Trimming took off 0 bases at V and 7 bases at J, with 8 bases between the two ends. CDR3 in amino acids: CASSVAPKQPQHF. CDR3 DNA sequence: TGTGCCAGCAGCGTAGCCCCAAAACAGCCCCAGCATTTT.